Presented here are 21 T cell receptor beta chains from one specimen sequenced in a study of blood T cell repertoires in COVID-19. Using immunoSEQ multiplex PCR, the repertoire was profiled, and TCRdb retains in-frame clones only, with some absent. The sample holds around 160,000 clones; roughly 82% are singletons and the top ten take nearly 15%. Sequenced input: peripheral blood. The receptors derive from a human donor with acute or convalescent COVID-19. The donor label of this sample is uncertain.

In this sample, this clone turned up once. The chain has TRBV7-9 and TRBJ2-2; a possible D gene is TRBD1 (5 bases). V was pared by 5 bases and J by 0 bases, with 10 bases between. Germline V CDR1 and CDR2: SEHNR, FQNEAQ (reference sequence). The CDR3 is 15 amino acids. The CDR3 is CASSPLRANTGELFF. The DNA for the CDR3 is TGTGCCAGCAGCCCTCTCAGGGCGAACACCGGGGAGCTGTTTTTT.

The CDR3 DNA reads TGTGCCAGTAGTCCAATTGTCCAGGCCCTGTCCTACGAGCAGTACTTC. This gives the protein CASSPIVQALSYEQYF. The chain couples TRBV19 to TRBJ2-7; D gene unclear. The CDR3 has 16 amino acids. Trimming took off 5 bases at V and 1 base at J, with 18 bases between the two ends. Germline lookup yields CDR1 LNHDA and CDR2 SQIVND (reference sequence).

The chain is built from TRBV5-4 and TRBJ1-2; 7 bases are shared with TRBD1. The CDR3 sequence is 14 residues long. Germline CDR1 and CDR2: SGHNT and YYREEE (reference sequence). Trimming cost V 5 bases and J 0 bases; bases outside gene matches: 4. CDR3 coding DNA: TGTGCCAGCAGGAGACAGGGAGCTAACTATGGCTACACCTTC. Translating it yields CASRRQGANYGYTF.

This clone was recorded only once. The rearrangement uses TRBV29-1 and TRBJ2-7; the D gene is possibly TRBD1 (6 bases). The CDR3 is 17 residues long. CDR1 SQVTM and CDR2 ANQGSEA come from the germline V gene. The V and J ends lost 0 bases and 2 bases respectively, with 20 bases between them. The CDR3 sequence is CSVEEATGPALPYEQYF. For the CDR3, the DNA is TGCAGCGTTGAAGAGGCGACAGGTCCTGCTTTACCCTACGAGCAGTACTTC.

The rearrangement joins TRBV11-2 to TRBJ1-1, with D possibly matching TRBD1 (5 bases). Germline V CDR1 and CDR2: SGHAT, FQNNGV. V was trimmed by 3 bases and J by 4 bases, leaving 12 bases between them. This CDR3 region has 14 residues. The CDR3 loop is CASSLGPASTEAFF. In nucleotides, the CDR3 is TGTGCCAGCAGCTTGGGGCCGGCTAGCACTGAAGCTTTCTTT.

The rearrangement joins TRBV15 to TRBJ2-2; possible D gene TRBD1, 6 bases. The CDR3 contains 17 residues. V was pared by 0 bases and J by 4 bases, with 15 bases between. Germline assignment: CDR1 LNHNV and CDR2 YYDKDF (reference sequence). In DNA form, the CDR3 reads TGTGCCACCAGCAGAGATCTGGAAGTAGGGGGCACCGGGGAGCTGTTTTTT. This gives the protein CATSRDLEVGGTGELFF.

The CDR3 sequence: CASSTTNEQFF. CDR3 in DNA: TGTGCCAGCTCAACTACGAATGAGCAGTTCTTC. V usage is TRBV18 and J usage is TRBJ2-1; no clear D. The CDR3 is made up of 11 amino acids. Trimming removed 5 bases from V and 7 bases from J, with 6 bases in between. CDR1 is KGHSH, CDR2 LQKENI, per germline.

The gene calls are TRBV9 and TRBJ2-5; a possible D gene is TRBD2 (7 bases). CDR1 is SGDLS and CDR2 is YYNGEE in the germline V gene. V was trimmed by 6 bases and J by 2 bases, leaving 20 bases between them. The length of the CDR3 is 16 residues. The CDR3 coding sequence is TGTGCCAGCACCCTAGAGAAGGCGGGGGCACAAGAGACCCAGTACTTC. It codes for CASTLEKAGAQETQYF. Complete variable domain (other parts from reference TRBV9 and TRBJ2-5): DSGVTQTPKHLITATGQRVTLRCSPRSGDLSVYWYQQSLDQGLQFLIQYYNGEERAKGNILERFSAQQFPDLHSELNLSSLELGDSALYFCASTLEKAGAQETQYFGPGTRLLVL.

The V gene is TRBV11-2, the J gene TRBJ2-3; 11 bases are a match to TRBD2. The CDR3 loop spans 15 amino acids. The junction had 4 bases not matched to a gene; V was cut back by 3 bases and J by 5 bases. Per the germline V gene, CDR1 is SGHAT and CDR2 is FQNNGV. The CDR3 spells CASSLITSGGDTQYF. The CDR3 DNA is TGTGCCAGCAGCTTGATCACTAGCGGGGGAGATACGCAGTATTTT.

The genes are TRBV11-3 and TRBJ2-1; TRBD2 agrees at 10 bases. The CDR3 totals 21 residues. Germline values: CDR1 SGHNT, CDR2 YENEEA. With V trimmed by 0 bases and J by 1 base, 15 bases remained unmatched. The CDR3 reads CASSLDSGNQRGLASYNEQFF. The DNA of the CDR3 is TGTGCCAGCAGCTTAGACTCGGGCAACCAGCGGGGACTAGCGTCCTACAATGAGCAGTTCTTC.

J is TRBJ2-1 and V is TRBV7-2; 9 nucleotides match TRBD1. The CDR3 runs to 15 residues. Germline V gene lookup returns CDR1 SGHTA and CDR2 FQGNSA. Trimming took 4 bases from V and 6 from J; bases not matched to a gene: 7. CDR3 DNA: TGTGCCAGCAGCTCTGCTGGGACAGGGTTCAATGAGCAGTTCTTC. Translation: CASSSAGTGFNEQFF.

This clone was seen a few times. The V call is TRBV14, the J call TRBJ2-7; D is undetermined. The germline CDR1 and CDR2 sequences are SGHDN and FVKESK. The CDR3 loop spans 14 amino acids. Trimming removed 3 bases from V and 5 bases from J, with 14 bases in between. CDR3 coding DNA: TGTGCCAGCAGCCAGGGCAGTAGGCGACACGAGCAGTACTTC. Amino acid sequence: CASSQGSRRHEQYF. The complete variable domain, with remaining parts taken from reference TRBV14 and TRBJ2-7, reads EAGVTQFPSHSVIEKGQTVTLRCDPISGHDNLYWYRRVMGKEIKFLLHFVKESKQDESGMPNNRFLAERTGGTYSTLKVQPAELEDSGVYFCASSQGSRRHEQYFGPGTRLTVT.

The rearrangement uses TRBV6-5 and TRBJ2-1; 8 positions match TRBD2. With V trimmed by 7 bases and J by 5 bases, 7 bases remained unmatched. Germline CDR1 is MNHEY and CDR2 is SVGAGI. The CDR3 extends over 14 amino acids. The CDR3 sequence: CASIGSGGHNEQFF. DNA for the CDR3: TGTGCCAGCATCGGAAGCGGGGGACACAATGAGCAGTTCTTC.

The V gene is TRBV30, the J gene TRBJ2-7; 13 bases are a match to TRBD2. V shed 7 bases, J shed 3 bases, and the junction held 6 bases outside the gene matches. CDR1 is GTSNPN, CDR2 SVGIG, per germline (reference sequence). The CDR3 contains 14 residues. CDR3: CAYRTSGGYYEQYF. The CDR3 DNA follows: TGTGCCTACCGGACTAGCGGGGGATACTACGAGCAGTACTTC. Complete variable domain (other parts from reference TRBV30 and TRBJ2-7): SQTIHQWPATLVQPVGSPLSLECTVEGTSNPNLYWYRQAAGRGLQLLFYSVGIGQISSEVPQNLSASRPQDRQFILSSKKLLLSDSGFYLCAYRTSGGYYEQYFGPGTRLTVT.

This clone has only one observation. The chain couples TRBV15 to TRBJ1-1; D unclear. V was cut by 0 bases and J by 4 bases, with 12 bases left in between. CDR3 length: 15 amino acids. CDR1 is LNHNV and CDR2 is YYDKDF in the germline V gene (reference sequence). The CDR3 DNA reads TGTGCCACCAGCAGAGATCAGCAGGTTGGCACTGAAGCTTTCTTT. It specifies CATSRDQQVGTEAFF.

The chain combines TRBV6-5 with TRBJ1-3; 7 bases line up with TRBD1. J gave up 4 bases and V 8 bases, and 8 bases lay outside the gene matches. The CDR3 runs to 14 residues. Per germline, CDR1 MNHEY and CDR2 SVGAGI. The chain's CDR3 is CASRRQGGGNTIYF. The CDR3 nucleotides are TGTGCCAGCCGGAGACAGGGAGGCGGAAACACCATATATTTT.

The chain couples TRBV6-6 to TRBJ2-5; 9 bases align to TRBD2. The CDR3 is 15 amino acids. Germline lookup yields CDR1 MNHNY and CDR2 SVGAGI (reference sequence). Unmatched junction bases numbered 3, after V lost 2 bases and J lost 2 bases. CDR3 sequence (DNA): TGTGCCAGCAGTTACGAGCGGGGGGTTCAAGAGACCCAGTACTTC. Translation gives CASSYERGVQETQYF.

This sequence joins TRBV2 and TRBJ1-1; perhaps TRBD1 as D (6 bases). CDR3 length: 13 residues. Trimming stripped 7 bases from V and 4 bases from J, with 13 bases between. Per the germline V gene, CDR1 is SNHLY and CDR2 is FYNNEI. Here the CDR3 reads CASIQARGTEAFF. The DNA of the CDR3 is TGTGCCAGCATTCAGGCCAGGGGCACTGAAGCTTTCTTT. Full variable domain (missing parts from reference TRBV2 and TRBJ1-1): EPEVTQTPSHQVTQMGQEVILRCVPISNHLYFYWYRQILGQKVEFLVSFYNNEISEKSEIFDDQFSVERPDGSNFTLKIRSTKLEDSAMYFCASIQARGTEAFFGQGTRLTVV.

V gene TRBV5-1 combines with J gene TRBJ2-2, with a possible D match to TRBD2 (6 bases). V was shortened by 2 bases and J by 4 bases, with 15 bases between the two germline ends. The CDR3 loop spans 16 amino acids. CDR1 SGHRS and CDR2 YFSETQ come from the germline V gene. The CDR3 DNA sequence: TGCGCCAGCAGCTTCCGAATCGGGGGTCCCACCGGGGAGCTGTTTTTT. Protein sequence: CASSFRIGGPTGELFF.

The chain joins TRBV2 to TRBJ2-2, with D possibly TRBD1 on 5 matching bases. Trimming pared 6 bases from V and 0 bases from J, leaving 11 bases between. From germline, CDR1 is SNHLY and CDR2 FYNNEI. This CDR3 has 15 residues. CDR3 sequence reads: CASRFDSANTGELFF. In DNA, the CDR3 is TGTGCCAGCAGATTCGACAGCGCGAACACCGGGGAGCTGTTTTTT. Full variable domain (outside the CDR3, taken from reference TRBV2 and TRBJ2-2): EPEVTQTPSHQVTQMGQEVILRCVPISNHLYFYWYRQILGQKVEFLVSFYNNEISEKSEIFDDQFSVERPDGSNFTLKIRSTKLEDSAMYFCASRFDSANTGELFFGEGSRLTVL.

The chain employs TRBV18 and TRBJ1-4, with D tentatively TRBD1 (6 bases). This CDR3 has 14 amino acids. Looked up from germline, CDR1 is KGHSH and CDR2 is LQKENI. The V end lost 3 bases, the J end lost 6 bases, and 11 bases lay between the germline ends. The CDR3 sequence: CASSPAGAYEKLFF. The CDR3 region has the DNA TGTGCCAGCTCACCGGCGGGGGCGTATGAAAAACTGTTTTTT.